This TCR beta chain was found in a study of identical twins. Only healthy Caucasians were included as donors. It was template switching that added a universal primer site, and there were unique molecular identifiers on the cDNA. TCRdb analysed the 5' RACE reads with MiXCR anew, one entry per CDR3 protein. The sample shows approximately 600,000 distinct CDR3 sequences, 7.5% to 10% of them seen only once. The J segment lost 5 bases and the V segment lost 8 bases, leaving 14 bases of the junction unmatched. The CDR3 covers 16 residues. Looked up from germline, CDR1 is LGHDT and CDR2 is YNNKEL (reference sequence). These data also featured in a second study, about yellow fever vaccine responses in identical twins.

The sample comprised PBMCs. The V and J genes are TRBV3-1 and TRBJ2-3, with 9 bases identical to TRBD1. This clonotype was obtained from a woman between 18 and 29 years old in good health. CDR3 residues: CASGRTGTGNKDTQYF. For the CDR3, the DNA is TGTGCCAGCGGCCGCACCGGGACAGGGAATAAAGATACGCAGTATTTT.